The clone carrying this T cell receptor beta chain has more than one count but fewer than ten. What it binds is not known. From the RACE reads, TCRdb called clonotypes with MiXCR, one entry per CDR3 protein. Here the sample spans tens of thousands of distinct CDR3 sequences, about 10% being singletons. Time point indicated: patch test 1, 2 weeks after DPC sensitization. Regarding treatment: therapeutic diphenylcyclopropenone sensitization with weekly scalp DPC. The starting material, unfractionated whole blood, was used for total RNA extraction. The sample originates from a study of human T cells and chemical hapten exposure. Whole-study context: Small pooled library volume differences mainly caused per-sample TCR yield variation.

The study, taken as a whole, reports: Following DPC sensitization, TCRs present above 1 in 1000 frequency showed no change.

V was clipped by 5 bases and J by 4 bases; unmatched bases: 5. The CDR3 runs to 14 residues. From germline, CDR1 is SGHRS and CDR2 YFSETQ. The source is a woman in her 50s with alopecia areata. Some clones in this sample may be carry-over from other donors' samples. The sample in question was whole blood, obtained in connection with sensitization to the hapten diphenylcyclopropenone (DPC). The rearrangement uses TRBV5-1 and TRBJ1-4; 7 positions match TRBD1. The DNA of the CDR3 is TGCGCCAGCAGTACAGGGGCGTTTAATGAAAAACTGTTTTTT. This gives the protein CASSTGAFNEKLFF.